What follows are 7 T cell receptor beta chains derived from one specimen sequenced in a study of cytomegalovirus exposure and HLA in healthy donors. 60 Vbeta and 13 Jbeta primers were used in PCR. Using immunoSEQ multiplex PCR, the repertoire was profiled, and TCRdb retains in-frame clones only, with some absent. The sample lists 90,000 or so clones; over 55% were seen once. The sample taken for sequencing was PBMCs. These receptors were obtained from a woman aged 18-29 years in good health and CMV-seropositive.

This clone came up a few times. This chain joins TRBV19 and TRBJ1-3; TRBD1 aligns across 8 bases. The CDR3 is made up of 14 amino acids. The germline V gene has CDR1 LNHDA and CDR2 SQIVND (reference sequence). Losses at the gene ends were 9 bases for V and 2 bases for J; bases not matched to a gene: 6. CDR3 bases: TGTGCCAGCCAGGACAGGGAGGCTGGAAACACCATATATTTT. It encodes CASQDREAGNTIYF.

Comment on this clone: Different DNA sequences within this sample yield the same CDR3. The rearrangement uses TRBV6-1 and TRBJ2-2; 7 bases match TRBD1. The J segment lost 3 bases and the V segment lost 5 bases, leaving 6 bases of the junction unmatched. This CDR3 comprises 15 residues. Germline V CDR1 and CDR2: MNHNS, SASEGT. The chain's CDR3 is CASSHRGLDTGELFF. DNA of the CDR3: TGTGCCAGCAGTCACAGGGGTCTGGACACCGGGGAGCTGTTTTTT.

This clone was counted once. V is TRBV4-2 and J is TRBJ1-1; the D is unclear. Trimming took 0 bases from V and 1 from J, leaving 12 bases between them. This CDR3 spans 16 amino acids. Per the germline V gene, CDR1 is LGHNA and CDR2 is YNFKEQ. CDR3 sequence (DNA): TGTGCCAGCAGCCAAGATTTGCCCAGAAAGAACACTGAAGCTTTCTTT. It specifies CASSQDLPRKNTEAFF.

The V call is TRBV7-9, the J call TRBJ2-3, with 8 bases lining up with TRBD2. Germline values: CDR1 SEHNR, CDR2 FQNEAQ (reference sequence). The CDR3 totals 17 residues. Trimming cost V 5 bases and J 8 bases; bases outside gene matches: 18. CDR3: CASSPAMSGGAVGTQYF. CDR3 sequence (DNA): TGTGCCAGCAGCCCGGCGATGAGCGGGGGCGCAGTGGGTACGCAGTATTTT.

V is TRBV6-4 and J is TRBJ1-1; TRBD1 is a possible D gene (6 bases). The CDR3 sequence is 15 residues long. Germline CDR1 MRHNA, CDR2 SNTAGT. Deletions cut 3 bases from V and 3 bases from J, with 14 bases between. In DNA, the CDR3 is TGTGCCAGCAGTGAGTCTCTAACAGGGCACACTGAAGCTTTCTTT. This sequence encodes CASSESLTGHTEAFF.

V gene TRBV19 combines with J gene TRBJ1-5, with 9 bases lining up with TRBD1. J lost 4 bases, V lost 6 bases, and 7 bases had no gene match. The CDR3 runs 15 residues. The germline gives CDR1 LNHDA, CDR2 SQIVND (reference sequence). CDR3 residues: CASSLVGTGNQPQHF. CDR3 DNA sequence: TGTGCCAGTAGCCTGGTCGGGACAGGGAATCAGCCCCAGCATTTT.

The rearrangement links TRBV5-4 to TRBJ2-2, with 8 bases identical to TRBD2. The ends lost 0 bases at V and 8 bases at J; junction bases unmatched: 9. The CDR3 sequence is 16 residues long. Per the germline V gene, CDR1 is SGHNT and CDR2 is YYREEE (reference sequence). CDR3 DNA sequence: TGTGCCAGCAGCTTGGTTGCGGGGGGTTTCAGTGGGGAGCTGTTTTTT. As protein: CASSLVAGGFSGELFF.